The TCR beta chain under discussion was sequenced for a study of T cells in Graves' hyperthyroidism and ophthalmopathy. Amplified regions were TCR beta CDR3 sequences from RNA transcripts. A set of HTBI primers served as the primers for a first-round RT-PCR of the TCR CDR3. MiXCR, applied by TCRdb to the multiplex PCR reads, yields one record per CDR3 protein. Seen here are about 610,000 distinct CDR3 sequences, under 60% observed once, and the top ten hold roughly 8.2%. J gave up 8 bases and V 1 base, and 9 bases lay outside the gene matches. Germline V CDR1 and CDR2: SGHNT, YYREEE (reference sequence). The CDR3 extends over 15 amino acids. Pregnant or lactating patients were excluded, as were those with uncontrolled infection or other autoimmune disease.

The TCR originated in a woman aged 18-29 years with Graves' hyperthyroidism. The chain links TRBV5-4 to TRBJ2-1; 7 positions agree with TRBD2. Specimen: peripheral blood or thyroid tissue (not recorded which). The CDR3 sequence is CASSLILALGDEQFF. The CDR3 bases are TGTGCCAGCAGCTTGATACTAGCGTTGGGGGATGAGCAGTTCTTC. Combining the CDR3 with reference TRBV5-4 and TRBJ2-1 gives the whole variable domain ETGVTQSPTHLIKTRGQQVTLRCSSQSGHNTVSWYQQALGQGPQFIFQYYREEENGRGNFPPRFSGLQFPNYSSELNVNALELDDSALYLCASSLILALGDEQFFGPGTRLTVL.